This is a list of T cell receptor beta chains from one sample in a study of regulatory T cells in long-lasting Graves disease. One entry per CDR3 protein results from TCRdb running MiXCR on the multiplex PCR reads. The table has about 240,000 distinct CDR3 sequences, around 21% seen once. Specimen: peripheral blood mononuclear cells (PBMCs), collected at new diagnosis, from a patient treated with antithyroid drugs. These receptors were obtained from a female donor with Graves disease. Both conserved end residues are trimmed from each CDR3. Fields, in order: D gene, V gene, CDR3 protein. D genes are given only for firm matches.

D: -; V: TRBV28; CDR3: ASTQSGTSQETQY
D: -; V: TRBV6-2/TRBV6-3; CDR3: ASSSFMDGNEQF
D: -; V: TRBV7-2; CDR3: ASSRGGRTQETQY
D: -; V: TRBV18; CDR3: ASSPSPGRTNTEAF
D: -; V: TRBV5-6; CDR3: ASSSLQRSTDTQY
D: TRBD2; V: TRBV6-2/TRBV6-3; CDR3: ASSYAGTSGSGYEQY
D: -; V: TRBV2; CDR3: ASSDSRGPGEQY
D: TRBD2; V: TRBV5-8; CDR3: ASSFLREGRGGELF
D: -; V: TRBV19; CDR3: ASSIGLGVYEQY
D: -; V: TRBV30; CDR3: AWSLTREQF
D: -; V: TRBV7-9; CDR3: ASSSPPETRTQY
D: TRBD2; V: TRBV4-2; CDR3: ASSQVFAGVVPYEQF
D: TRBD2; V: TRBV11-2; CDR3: ASSLGASGRNEQF
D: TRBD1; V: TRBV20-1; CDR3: SARTGGLGYGYT
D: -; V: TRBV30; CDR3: AWSVLDSSYNSPLH
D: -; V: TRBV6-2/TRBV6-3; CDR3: ASSDTVTEQY
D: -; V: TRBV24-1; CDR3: ATSARGIDQETQY
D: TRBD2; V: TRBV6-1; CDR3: ASSKTSGGVYEQY
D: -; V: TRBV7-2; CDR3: ASSLFNNEQF
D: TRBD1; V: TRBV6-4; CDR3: ASSDLRGNYGYT
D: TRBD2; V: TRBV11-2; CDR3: ASRPGGAAETQY
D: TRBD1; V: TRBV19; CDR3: ASRPRGDYGYT
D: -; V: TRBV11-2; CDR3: ASSEGDTEAF
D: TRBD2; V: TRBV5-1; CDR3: ASSSGTSSTDTQY
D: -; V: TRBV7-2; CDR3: ASSLATGTPRSSYEQY
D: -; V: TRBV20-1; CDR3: SAFRLTNEQF
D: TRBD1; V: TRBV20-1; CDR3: SAIRQGNSPLH
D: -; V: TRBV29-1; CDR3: SVVLGRRGGNTIY
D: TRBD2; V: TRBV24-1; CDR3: ATSEGGGSRETQY
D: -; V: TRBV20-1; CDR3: SAIRTRSTDTQY
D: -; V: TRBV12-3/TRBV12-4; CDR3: ASRGRDHEKLF
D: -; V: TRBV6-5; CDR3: ASSFPAGIREQF
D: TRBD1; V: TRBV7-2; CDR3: ASSLVGTGGQEAQY
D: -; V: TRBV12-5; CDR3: ASGLGGARDTQY
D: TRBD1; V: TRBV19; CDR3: ASSTDSGTGLRLF
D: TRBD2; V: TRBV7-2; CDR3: ASSLVAGGPENIQY
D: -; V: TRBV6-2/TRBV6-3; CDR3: ASSYSASSGNTIY
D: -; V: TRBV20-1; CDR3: SARGPGGSGTQY
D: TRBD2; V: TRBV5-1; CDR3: ASSLDSGRDEQF
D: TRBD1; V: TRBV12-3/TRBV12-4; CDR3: ASSSYGTGDYEKLF
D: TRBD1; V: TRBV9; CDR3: ASSVMGQEGSPLH
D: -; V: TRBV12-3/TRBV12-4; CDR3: ASSFSSGDTEAF
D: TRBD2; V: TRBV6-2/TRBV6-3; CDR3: ASSFRGGVDTQY
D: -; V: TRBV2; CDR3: ASAFGNDGDGYT
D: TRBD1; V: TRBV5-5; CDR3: ASTTSTGGTEAS